These 21 T cell receptor beta chains share one sample of origin, sequenced in a study of regulatory T cells in long-lasting Graves disease. Time point denoted: newly diagnosed GD, antithyroid drugs for less than 3 months. Generation of the TCR library employed RNA extracted from PBMCs. For TCR beta, libraries came from iRepertoire HTBI primers and Arm-PCR of CDR3 regions. From the multiplex PCR reads, TCRdb called clonotypes with MiXCR, one entry per CDR3 protein. The repertoire consists of 200,000 to 250,000 distinct CDR3 sequences, with 15% to 20% occurring once and the leading ten covering less than 25%. Sequencing was performed on peripheral blood mononuclear cells (PBMCs), taken at new diagnosis, from a patient treated with antithyroid drugs. The receptor source for this set is a female donor with Graves disease.

Many counts were recorded for this clonotype. The V call is TRBV2, the J call TRBJ1-1; TRBD1 aligns across 7 bases. This CDR3 has 14 residues. The V gene end was trimmed by 5 bases and the J gene end by 5 bases; junction bases not matched to a gene: 8. Germline V gives CDR1 SNHLY, CDR2 FYNNEI. CDR3 bases: TGTGCCAGCAGTTCACAGGGGCAGGGGACTGAAGCTTTCTTT. Its protein product is CASSSQGQGTEAFF.

This clonotype was picked up many times. The chain's CDR3 is CSVDGRRGADSYNEQFF. CDR3 in DNA: TGCAGCGTTGACGGTAGGCGGGGGGCCGACTCCTACAATGAGCAGTTCTTC. The rearrangement links TRBV29-1 to TRBJ2-1, with 8 bases fitting TRBD2. The V gene end was trimmed by 3 bases and the J gene end by 0 bases; junction bases not matched to a gene: 10. The CDR3 is made up of 17 amino acids. The germline V gene encodes CDR1 SQVTM and CDR2 ANQGSEA.

The table lists this clonotype with many counts. This chain connects TRBV9 to TRBJ1-3; no clear D. Germline CDR1 and CDR2: SGDLS and YYNGEE. V was trimmed by 3 bases and J by 4 bases, leaving 17 bases between them. The CDR3 extends over 16 amino acids. This CDR3 is CASSATGSASGNTIYF. For the CDR3, the DNA is TGTGCCAGCAGCGCAACGGGGTCAGCGTCAGGAAACACCATATATTTT.

The sample holds many counts of this clonotype. The CDR3 sequence is CAWSVSGRGTDTQYF. CDR3 nucleotide sequence: TGTGCCTGGAGTGTAAGCGGGAGAGGAACAGATACGCAGTATTTT. This chain joins TRBV30 and TRBJ2-3, with 8 bases aligning to TRBD2. This CDR3 is 15 amino acids long. Looked up from germline, CDR1 is GTSNPN and CDR2 is SVGIG (reference sequence). The trim removed 0 bases at V and 3 bases at J, leaving 5 bases unmatched. The full variable domain, completed using reference TRBV30 and TRBJ2-3, is SQTIHQWPATLVQPVGSPLSLECTVEGTSNPNLYWYRQAAGRGLQLLFYSVGIGQISSEVPQNLSASRPQDRQFILSSKKLLLSDSGFYLCAWSVSGRGTDTQYFGPGTRLTVL.

This clonotype was found many times. The chain couples TRBV19 to TRBJ1-1, with D unclear. The CDR3 extends over 14 amino acids. The germline V and J ends were trimmed by 0 bases and 0 bases, with 5 bases remaining between them. CDR1 is LNHDA and CDR2 is SQIVND in the germline V gene (reference sequence). Written as DNA, the CDR3 is TGTGCCAGTAGTATAGAGTATGTGAACACTGAAGCTTTCTTT. The encoded protein is CASSIEYVNTEAFF.

This clonotype was counted at least ten times. This chain joins TRBV9 and TRBJ2-5; 11 nucleotides line up with TRBD2. This CDR3 has 16 amino acids. Germline V lookup: CDR1 SGDLS, CDR2 YYNGEE. After removal of 3 bases from V and 4 bases from J, the junction contained 8 bases not matched to a gene. The CDR3 nucleotides read TGTGCCAGCAGCGACACCATGCTAGCGGGAGGAGAGACCCAGTACTTC. Translation: CASSDTMLAGGETQYF.

This clonotype showed up many times. CDR3 in DNA: TGTGCCATCAGGCAGACAGGGACAGAAGAGACCCAGTACTTC. Its protein product is CAIRQTGTEETQYF. The chain recombines TRBV10-3 with TRBJ2-5; 7 bases align to TRBD1. The CDR3 totals 14 residues. J lost 3 bases, V lost 6 bases, and 7 bases had no gene match. The V gene's germline CDR1 is ENHRY and CDR2 SYGVKD.

The chain combines TRBV11-3 with TRBJ2-1; no definite D call. Trimming shortened V by 4 bases and J by 8 bases, and 9 bases separated the two germline ends. The CDR3 covers 12 residues. Looked up from germline, CDR1 is SGHNT and CDR2 is YENEEA. The CDR3 DNA reads as TGTGCCAGCAGCTATGACCGGGATGAGCAGTTCTTC. Translation gives CASSYDRDEQFF.

Ten or more counts support this clonotype. The rearrangement uses TRBV10-2 and TRBJ2-7; 10 bases line up with TRBD2. CDR3 length: 14 residues. V lost 3 bases and J lost 7; bases outside the gene matches: 6. The germline CDR1 and CDR2 sequences are WSHSY and SAAADI. CDR3 nucleotide sequence: TGCGCCAGCAGTGAACCCACTAGCGGGAAGGAGCAGTACTTC. It translates to CASSEPTSGKEQYF.

The chain recombines TRBV12-3 or TRBV12-4 with TRBJ2-3, with TRBD2 identical over 10 bases. The CDR3 length is 20 residues. Trimming removed 2 bases from V and 7 bases from J; junction bases left unmatched: 21. This chain's CDR3 is CASSLKRGLARKFSHNTQYF. The CDR3 DNA reads as TGTGCCAGCAGTTTAAAGAGGGGACTAGCGAGAAAATTTTCACATAATACGCAGTATTTT.

This clonotype came up many times. The chain recombines TRBV24-1 with TRBJ1-4, with no clear D. Germline V gene lookup returns CDR1 KGHDR and CDR2 SFDVKD. The length of the CDR3 is 17 residues. V lost 2 bases, J lost 8 bases, and 20 bases lay in between. The CDR3 protein is CATSDSSPGGGREKLFF. The DNA of the CDR3 is TGTGCCACCAGTGATTCAAGCCCAGGAGGAGGAAGGGAAAAACTGTTTTTT.

There are a few counts of this clonotype. This chain links TRBV28 with TRBJ1-2, with a tentative D call TRBD1 (5 bases). Germline V gives CDR1 MDHEN, CDR2 SYDVKM. The CDR3 sequence is 14 residues long. V was clipped by 4 bases and J by 7 bases, with 16 bases between them. CDR3 region: CASSSTEYVFGYTF. The CDR3 nucleotides are TGTGCCAGCAGTTCGACAGAGTATGTCTTTGGCTACACCTTC.

Comment on this clonotype: Only one base separates this from a far larger clonotype, so it likely reflects a read error. V gene TRBV6-1 combines with J gene TRBJ2-4, with a possible D match to TRBD2 (5 bases). The CDR3 totals 13 residues. The ends were cut back, 3 bases at V and 9 bases at J, with 12 bases in the middle. Per germline, CDR1 MNHNS and CDR2 SASEGT. Here the CDR3 reads CASSESDAGIQYF. The DNA of the CDR3 is TGTGCCAGCAGTGAGTCAGATGCGGGCATTCAGTACTTC.

This chain links TRBV10-3 with TRBJ2-3; D may be TRBD2 (7 bases). Trimming took off 4 bases at V and 5 bases at J, with 13 bases between the two ends. Germline assignment: CDR1 ENHRY and CDR2 SYGVKD. This CDR3 comprises 14 residues. The CDR3 region has the DNA TGTGCCATCAGTGGGCAGGGGAGGGAAGATACGCAGTATTTT. Translating gives CAISGQGREDTQYF.

In its sample, this clonotype was seen many times. This sequence joins TRBV12-3 or TRBV12-4 and TRBJ2-2; tentative D call: TRBD2 (5 bases). V lost 5 bases to trimming and J lost 6 bases, with 10 bases between them. CDR3 length: 13 residues. In nucleotides, the CDR3 is TGTGCCAGCAGTAGCCGGACTCCCGGGGAGCTGTTTTTT. This sequence encodes CASSSRTPGELFF.

The table lists this clonotype with many counts. An end of the junction does not agree with germline; a read error may underlie this. V and J are TRBV7-7 and TRBJ1-3, with D possibly TRBD1 on 5 matching bases. This CDR3 spans 14 amino acids. Per the germline V gene, CDR1 is SSHAT and CDR2 is FNYEAQ (reference sequence). The CDR3 DNA reads as TGTGCTAGCAGCTTAGGGGACTCTGGAAACACCATATATTTT. Amino acids: CASSLGDSGNTIYF.

This clonotype appeared many times. The chain joins TRBV12-3 or TRBV12-4 to TRBJ1-3; D remains ambiguous. The CDR3 covers 14 residues. Trimming cost V 5 bases and J 2 bases, with 10 bases left between them. CDR3 bases: TGTGCCAGCAGTGCGACATTTACTGGAAACACCATATATTTT. Translated, it gives CASSATFTGNTIYF.

This clonotype was picked up a small number of times. The V call is TRBV20-1, the J call TRBJ1-2; a weak D match, TRBD1 (5 bases). Looked up from germline, CDR1 is DFQATT and CDR2 is SNEGSKA (reference sequence). Trimming removed 3 bases from V and 7 bases from J, with 15 bases in between. The CDR3 is made up of 13 amino acids. CDR3 in DNA: TGCAGTGCTAGGACCCAGGGATTTACTGGCTACACCTTC. Protein: CSARTQGFTGYTF.

This clonotype was recorded a few times. This may be a read error, as it is one base from a much larger clone. Since no conserved phenylalanine or tryptophan closes the CDR3, a read error is the likely cause. V is TRBV6-2 or TRBV6-3 and J is TRBJ2-5; D uncertain. V gave up 5 bases and J gave up 0 bases, with 7 bases separating them. The germline gives CDR1 MNHEY, CDR2 SVGEGT. This CDR3 comprises 13 residues. CDR3 nucleotide sequence: TGTGCCAGCAGTCCCGGAGACCAAGAGACCCAGTACCTC. Translating gives CASSPGDQETQYL.

This clonotype was counted at least ten times. The CDR3, as DNA: TGCGCCAGCAGCTTACGAGGGACTAGTGGGACCGAGCAGTACTTC. Translating it yields CASSLRGTSGTEQYF. V gene TRBV5-1 combines with J gene TRBJ2-7; 8 bases fit TRBD2. The germline V gene encodes CDR1 SGHRS and CDR2 YFSETQ. V shed 2 bases, J shed 6 bases, and the junction held 10 bases outside the gene matches. The CDR3 has 15 residues.

The chain has TRBV25-1 and TRBJ2-2, with 8 bases aligning to TRBD1. This CDR3 is built from 13 residues. J was trimmed by 4 bases and V by 6 bases; bases with no gene match: 1. Germline loops: CDR1 MGHDK, CDR2 SYGVNS. This CDR3 reads CASRQGGTGELFF. CDR3 DNA: TGTGCCAGCAGACAGGGGGGCACCGGGGAGCTGTTTTTT.